The rows below give T cell receptor beta chains drawn from one sample of a study of blood T cell repertoires in COVID-19. The protocol was immunoSEQ multiplex PCR, while the TCRdb copy is restricted to in-frame clones and leaves out a portion. Among 150,000 to 200,000 clones, 70% to 85% were seen once, and the ten largest hold approximately 22%. Input material: peripheral blood. These receptor sequences come from a woman older than 75 with acute or convalescent COVID-19. Both conserved end residues are part of each CDR3.

TRBV2 CASITDRGTGNTIYF
TRBV19 CASSIKQGNYGYTF
TRBV6-5 CASRDLPHEQYF
TRBV5-4 CASSGPTSGTTYEQYF
TRBV5-4 CASSLDRAEKLFF
TRBV2 CASSEGGSSYEQYF
TRBV29-1 CSVSGQHSGANVLTF
TRBV2 CASMGSQGAENIQYF
TRBV19 CASSFAAGGYNEQFF
TRBV19 CASSALAGTGELFF
TRBV6-1 CASCGGDSLGTGELFF
TRBV5-4 CASSRRGQNYEQYF
TRBV6-2/TRBV6-3 CASSQQGGDQPQHF
TRBV15 CATSREVGTGLNEQFF
TRBV19 CASSLYGDRVYEQYF
TRBV3-1/TRBV3-2 CASSQRTGITEAFF
TRBV18 CASSLKEDRGRAKNIQYF
TRBV5-6 CASSLVQANTEAFF
TRBV2 CASSGQGKGQPQHF
TRBV7-9 CASSLVGSPNYGYTF
TRBV19 CASSPRERISYEQYF
TRBV6-2/TRBV6-3 CASSPPPSSGSYEQYF
TRBV11-2 CASSPYGGARETQYF
TRBV15 CATSNGLAGNNEQFF
TRBV6-6 CASSYSGGLVYNEQFF
TRBV5-8 CASSLFGRGDQETQYF
TRBV5-6 CASSAGTDTEAFF
TRBV7-9 CASSPYTYGYTF
TRBV19 CASSLTGHPTNEKLFF